Listed here are 13 T cell receptor beta chains from one sample, sequenced in a study of blood T cells in healthy people across ages. A sample-barcoded 5' primer and a J-beta primer mix were used in a second PCR of roughly 6 to 11 cycles. A single record per CDR3 protein comes from TCRdb applying MiXCR to the 5' RACE reads. The sample has about 680,000 distinct CDR3 sequences, around 45% seen once; the top ten hold about 32%. The sample was blood. The receptors were gathered from a woman between 55 and 75 years old in good health.

The sample holds a few counts of this clonotype. V is TRBV7-6 and J is TRBJ2-4; 9 bases align to TRBD1. V shed 3 bases and J 5 bases; nucleotides not matched to a gene: 5. The CDR3 runs 15 residues. Per germline, CDR1 SGHVS and CDR2 FNYEAQ. DNA of the CDR3: TGTGCCAGCAGCTTCGGGCGGGACAGGGAAAACATTCAGTACTTC. Protein product: CASSFGRDRENIQYF. Supplemented by reference TRBV7-6 and TRBJ2-4, the full variable domain reads GAGVSQSPRYKVTKRGQDVALRCDPISGHVSLYWYRQALGQGPEFLTYFNYEAQQDKSGLPNDRFSAERPEGSISTLTIQRTEQRDSAMYRCASSFGRDRENIQYFGAGTRLSVL.

This clonotype was seen only a few times. V and J are TRBV15 and TRBJ2-5; D is unclear. CDR1 and CDR2 (germline): LNHNV, YYDKDF (reference sequence). This CDR3 spans 14 amino acids. V was clipped by 4 bases and J by 5 bases, with 14 bases between them. The CDR3 DNA sequence: TGTGCCACCAGCAAGAGTCGCGCTTCGGAGACCCAGTACTTC. Protein product: CATSKSRASETQYF.

This clonotype was counted only a few times. The chain is built from TRBV5-1 and TRBJ2-5; TRBD1 or TRBD2 may be the D gene (6 bases each). Germline V lookup: CDR1 SGHRS, CDR2 YFSETQ. The CDR3 contains 14 residues. Trimming left V 4 bases short and J 4 bases short, with 14 bases between. The CDR3 sequence: CASSTRRGGETQYF. The CDR3 nucleotides are TGCGCCAGCAGCACGCGCAGGGGAGGAGAGACCCAGTACTTC.

CDR3 DNA: TGCAGCGTTGAAGAACGAACTCGAGGAGTGCAGTACTTC. It encodes CSVEERTRGVQYF. The genes are TRBV29-1 and TRBJ2-4; D unresolved. Per germline, CDR1 SQVTM and CDR2 ANQGSEA. Between the trimmed V and J ends, which lost 0 bases and 13 bases, there was a span of 16 bases. This CDR3 is built from 13 residues. Together with reference TRBV29-1 and TRBJ2-4, the CDR3 gives the full variable domain: SAVISQKPSRDICQRGTSLTIQCQVDSQVTMMFWYRQQPGQSLTLIATANQGSEATYESGFVIDKFPISRPNLTFSTLTVSNMSPEDSSIYLCSVEERTRGVQYFGAGTRLSVL.

There are a few counts of this clonotype. The rearrangement links TRBV5-5 to TRBJ1-2, with TRBD1 as a possible D gene (5 bases). The CDR3 runs to 14 residues. The germline CDR1 and CDR2 sequences are SGHKS and YYEKEE (reference sequence). Trimming left V 1 base short and J 8 bases short, with 15 bases between. This CDR3 is CASSLSGGEWGYTF. CDR3 sequence (DNA): TGTGCCAGCAGCTTGTCCGGGGGAGAGTGGGGCTACACCTTC.

The sample holds one count of this clonotype. The V call is TRBV12-3 or TRBV12-4, the J call TRBJ2-7; TRBD2 aligns across 10 bases. CDR3 length: 15 residues. Trimming took 6 bases from V and 7 from J; bases not matched to a gene: 12. The CDR3 DNA is TGTGCCAGCAGAGAGAGCCTAGCGGGAGCAGGAGAGCAGTACTTC. This encodes CASRESLAGAGEQYF.

This clonotype showed up just once. J is TRBJ2-7 and V is TRBV20-1; 9 positions match TRBD1. Germline CDR1 is DFQATT and CDR2 is SNEGSKA (reference sequence). With V trimmed by 6 bases and J by 3 bases, 18 bases remained unmatched. CDR3 length equals 17 residues. This chain's CDR3 is CSAGILTGGMDIYEQYF. CDR3 DNA: TGCAGTGCCGGCATTCTCACAGGGGGCATGGATATCTACGAGCAGTACTTC.

In its sample, this clonotype was seen a few times. The J gene is TRBJ2-3, the V gene TRBV20-1; TRBD2 matches at 8 bases. This CDR3 has 14 amino acids. Germline V gene sequence: CDR1 DFQATT, CDR2 SNEGSKA (reference sequence). Unmatched junction bases numbered 9, after V lost 2 bases and J lost 8 bases. The CDR3 spells CSARSAGVDGTQYF. CDR3 nucleotides: TGCAGTGCTAGATCAGCGGGAGTGGATGGTACGCAGTATTTT.

The chain uses TRBV5-1 and TRBJ2-7; maybe TRBD1 (5 bases). The CDR3 contains 14 residues. Germline CDR1 reads SGHRS; CDR2 reads YFSETQ. V was trimmed by 2 bases and J by 1 base, leaving 10 bases between them. In DNA, the CDR3 is TGCGCCAGCAGCTTTACGACAGCTTCCTACGAGCAGTACTTC. It is translated as CASSFTTASYEQYF.

This clonotype was detected only a few times. The V and J genes are TRBV30 and TRBJ1-1; D unclear. Trimming shortened V by 3 bases and J by 3 bases, and 8 bases separated the two germline ends. In germline, CDR1 is GTSNPN, CDR2 SVGIG (reference sequence). This CDR3 contains 12 residues. CDR3 bases: TGTGCCTGGAGAAGGATGTACACTGAAGCTTTCTTT. This gives the protein CAWRRMYTEAFF.

The chain combines TRBV6-4 with TRBJ2-7; possibly TRBD1 or TRBD2 for D (5 bases each). V was shortened by 6 bases and J by 2 bases, with 20 bases between the two germline ends. There are 16 residues in the CDR3. CDR1 and CDR2 (germline): MRHNA, SNTAGT. The CDR3 DNA is TGTGCCAGCAGCGACGATCAGGTTGGGGGAACCTACGAGCAGTACTTC. Protein: CASSDDQVGGTYEQYF.

This chain uses TRBV27 with TRBJ2-4; a possible D gene is TRBD2 (6 bases). The assigned J gene may be wrong: the sequence end matches TRBJ2-7 better. Germline V gives CDR1 MNHEY, CDR2 SMNVEV (reference sequence). CDR3 length: 15 residues. CDR3 sequence: CASSLSVGEAYEQYF. Here the CDR3 DNA reads TGTGCCAGCAGTTTAAGTGTGGGGGAGGCCTACGAGCAGTACTTC.

This clonotype was seen more than once but under ten times. CDR3 in DNA: TGCAGTGCTTTGGGCCAGGACGGCTATGGCTACACCTTC. It is translated as CSALGQDGYGYTF. J is TRBJ1-2 and V is TRBV20-1; D gene ambiguous. The CDR3 has 13 amino acids. V lost 5 bases and J lost 4, with 14 bases in between. From germline, CDR1 is DFQATT and CDR2 SNEGSKA (reference sequence).